This is a list of T cell receptor beta chains from one sample in a study of cytomegalovirus exposure and HLA in healthy donors. The data were produced by immunoSEQ multiplex PCR, yet TCRdb's version contains in-frame clones alone and is incomplete. The sample holds about 150,000 clones, around 80% seen once. Specimen: PBMCs. The receptor set was obtained from a man between 18 and 29 years old in good health and CMV-seronegative. CDR3s include the opening cysteine and the closing phenylalanine or tryptophan. The order of the fields is D gene, V gene, J gene, clone size, CDR3 protein, CDR3 DNA. D genes are given only for firm matches. Expanded clones get a size class; other rows say once, few or many, or leave the size out.

D: NA
V: TRBV11-2
J: TRBJ2-5
size: NA
CDR3: CASSTIQLYQETQYF
DNA: TGTGCCAGCAGTACTATCCAGCTGTACCAAGAGACCCAGTACTTC

D: NA
V: TRBV9
J: TRBJ2-1
size: NA
CDR3: CASSGRAGYNEQFF
DNA: TGTGCCAGCAGCGGTCGGGCGGGCTACAATGAGCAGTTCTTC

D: NA
V: TRBV6-6
J: TRBJ2-3
size: NA
CDR3: CASASVGTDTQYF
DNA: TGTGCCAGTGCGAGCGTGGGCACAGATACGCAGTATTTT

D: NA
V: TRBV28
J: TRBJ2-5
size: NA
CDR3: CASTNGGGEETQYF
DNA: TGTGCCAGCACCAATGGAGGAGGGGAAGAGACCCAGTACTTC

D: TRBD1
V: TRBV7-6
J: TRBJ2-7
size: NA
CDR3: CASSSEQGSSYEQYF
DNA: TGTGCCAGCAGCTCCGAACAGGGGAGCTCCTACGAGCAGTACTTC

D: NA
V: TRBV27
J: TRBJ1-2
size: NA
CDR3: CASSPIREPWGGYTF
DNA: TGTGCCAGCAGCCCAATCCGGGAGCCCTGGGGGGGCTACACCTTC

D: TRBD2
V: TRBV15
J: TRBJ2-7
size: NA
CDR3: CATSRDGFGGRYLREQYF
DNA: TGTGCCACCAGCAGAGATGGGTTTGGCGGGAGATACTTGAGAGAGCAGTACTTC

D: TRBD1
V: TRBV5-1
J: TRBJ2-5
size: few
CDR3: CASSLGTGGETQYF
DNA: TGCGCCAGCAGCCTAGGGACAGGAGGGGAGACCCAGTACTTC

D: NA
V: TRBV13
J: TRBJ1-1
size: NA
CDR3: CASSLGQMNTEAFF
DNA: TGTGCCAGCAGCCTGGGACAAATGAACACTGAAGCTTTCTTT

D: NA
V: TRBV9
J: TRBJ2-7
size: NA
CDR3: CASSNRRDSYEQYF
DNA: TGTGCCAGCAGCAATCGTCGGGACTCCTACGAGCAGTACTTC

D: NA
V: TRBV5-8
J: TRBJ2-7
size: few
CDR3: CASSLEVGAGYEQYF
DNA: TGTGCCAGCAGCTTGGAGGTGGGGGCGGGCTACGAGCAGTACTTC